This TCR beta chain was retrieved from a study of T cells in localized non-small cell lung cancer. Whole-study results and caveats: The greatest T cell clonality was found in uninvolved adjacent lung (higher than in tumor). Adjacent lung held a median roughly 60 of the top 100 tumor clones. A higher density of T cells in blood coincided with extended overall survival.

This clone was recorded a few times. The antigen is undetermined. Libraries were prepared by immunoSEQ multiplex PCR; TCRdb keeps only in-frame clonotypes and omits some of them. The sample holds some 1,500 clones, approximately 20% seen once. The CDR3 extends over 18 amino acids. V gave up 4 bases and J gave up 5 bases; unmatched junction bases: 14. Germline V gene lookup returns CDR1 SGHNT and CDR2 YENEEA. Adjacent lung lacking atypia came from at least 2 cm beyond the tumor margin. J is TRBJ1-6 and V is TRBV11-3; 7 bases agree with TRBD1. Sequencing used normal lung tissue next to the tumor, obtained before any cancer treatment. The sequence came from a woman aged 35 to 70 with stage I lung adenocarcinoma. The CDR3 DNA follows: TGTGCCAGCAGCTCGGATGCACTTTGGGACAGCCATAATTCACCCCTCCACTTT. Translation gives CASSSDALWDSHNSPLHF.